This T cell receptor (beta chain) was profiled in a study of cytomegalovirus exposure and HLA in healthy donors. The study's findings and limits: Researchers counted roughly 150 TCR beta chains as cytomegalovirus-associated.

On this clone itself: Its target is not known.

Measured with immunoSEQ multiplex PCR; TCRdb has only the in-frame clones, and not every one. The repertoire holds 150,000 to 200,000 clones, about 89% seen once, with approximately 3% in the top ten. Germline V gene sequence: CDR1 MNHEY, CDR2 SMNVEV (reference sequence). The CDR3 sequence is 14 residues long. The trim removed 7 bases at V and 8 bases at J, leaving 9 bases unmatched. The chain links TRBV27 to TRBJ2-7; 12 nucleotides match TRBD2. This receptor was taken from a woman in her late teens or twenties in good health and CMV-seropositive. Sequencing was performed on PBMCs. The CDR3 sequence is CASNPASGRAQQYF. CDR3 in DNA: TGTGCCAGCAATCCGGCTAGCGGGAGGGCGCAGCAGTACTTC.